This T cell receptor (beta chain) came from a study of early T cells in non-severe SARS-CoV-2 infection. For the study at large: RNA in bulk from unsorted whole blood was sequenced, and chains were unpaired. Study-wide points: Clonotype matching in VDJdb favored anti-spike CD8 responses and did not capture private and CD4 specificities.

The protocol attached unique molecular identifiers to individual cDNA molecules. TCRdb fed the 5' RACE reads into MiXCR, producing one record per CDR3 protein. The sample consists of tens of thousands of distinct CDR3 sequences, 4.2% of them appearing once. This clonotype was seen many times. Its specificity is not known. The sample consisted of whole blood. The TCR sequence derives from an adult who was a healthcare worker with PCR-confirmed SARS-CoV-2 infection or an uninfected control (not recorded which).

The CDR3 DNA is TGTGCCAGCAGCCGTTACAGCAATCAGCCCCAGCATTTT. Amino acid sequence: CASSRYSNQPQHF. J is TRBJ1-5 and V is TRBV7-6; D is undetermined. Looked up from germline, CDR1 is SGHVS and CDR2 is FNYEAQ. Trimming pared 5 bases from V and 1 base from J, leaving 6 bases between. The CDR3 consists of 13 residues.